This section outlines one TCR beta chain sequence together with its context. The data derive from a study of blood T cell repertoires in COVID-19. The wider study: Researchers got acute and convalescent COVID-19 samples from the United States, Italy and Spain.

This CDR3 is built from 12 residues. Germline V gene lookup returns CDR1 KGHDR and CDR2 SFDVKD. Trimming removed 5 bases from V and 8 bases from J, with 9 bases in between. As originally analysed: Counts of nucleated cells, estimated from reference gene primer amplification, were obtained. Here immunoSEQ multiplex PCR was the method, and the copy in TCRdb shows in-frame clones only, minus some. V, J and clone size were drawn from that table, and D and trimming were deduced from the DNA. The data hold under 100,000 clones, with about 87% observed a single time. J is TRBJ2-1 and V is TRBV24-1; TRBD2 is a possible D gene (6 bases). Sequencing was carried out using peripheral blood. The origin of this receptor is a human donor in a cohort sampled during active COVID-19. The CDR3 sequence is CATSGWGDEQFF. The CDR3 DNA sequence: TGTGCCACCAGTGGTTGGGGGGATGAGCAGTTCTTC.